Listed below are T cell receptor beta chains from one sample, sequenced in a study of cytomegalovirus exposure and HLA in healthy donors. Clones were sequenced by immunoSEQ multiplex PCR, and TCRdb holds only the in-frame ones, with some missing. In the table there are some 330,000 clones, about nine tenths of which are singletons. The material sequenced was PBMCs. The origin of the receptors is a woman between 18 and 30 years old in good health and CMV-seronegative. CDR3s include the opening cysteine and the closing phenylalanine or tryptophan. D genes are given only for firm matches. Expanded clones are given a class, and other clones once, few, many or no size at all.

once 14 TRBD1 TRBJ1-5 TRBV19 CASSQTGANQPQHF TGTGCCAGTAGCCAGACAGGGGCGAATCAGCCCCAGCATTTT
. 12 . TRBJ2-5 TRBV29-1 CSVEGAGETQYF TGCAGCGTCGAAGGGGCAGGAGAGACCCAGTACTTC
. 15 TRBD1 TRBJ1-5 TRBV18 CASSPPGQGYQPQHF TGTGCCAGCTCACCCCCCGGACAGGGCTATCAGCCCCAGCATTTT
. 14 . TRBJ2-2 TRBV27 CASSLKPNTGELFF TGTGCCAGCAGTTTAAAGCCGAACACCGGGGAGCTGTTTTTT
. 15 . TRBJ1-3 TRBV7-8 CASSLGGLAPNTIYF TGTGCCAGCAGCTTAGGAGGCCTGGCGCCAAACACCATATATTTT
. 16 TRBD1 TRBJ2-1 TRBV5-6 CASSVPGQGAVNEQFF TGTGCCAGCAGCGTCCCGGGACAGGGGGCCGTAAATGAGCAGTTCTTC
once 15 TRBD1 TRBJ2-7 TRBV11-1 CASSARTGTGYEQYF TGTGCCAGCAGCGCTCGGACAGGGACGGGGTACGAGCAGTACTTC
. 15 . TRBJ1-5 TRBV7-2 CASSFQTGGYQPQHF TGTGCCAGCAGCTTTCAGACCGGCGGATATCAGCCCCAGCATTTT
. 14 . TRBJ2-7 TRBV27 CASSLPGGANEQYF TGTGCCAGCAGTTTGCCAGGCGGGGCCAACGAGCAGTACTTC
. 18 TRBD2 TRBJ2-3 TRBV15 CATSRPRGLAGVTDTQYF TGTGCCACCAGCAGACCCCGTGGGCTAGCGGGAGTTACAGATACGCAGTATTTT
. 14 . TRBJ2-7 TRBV6-1 CASSVAGPHYEQYF TGTGCCAGCAGTGTTGCAGGGCCCCACTACGAGCAGTACTTC
. 14 TRBD1 TRBJ2-5 TRBV6-5 CASSYQQGWETQYF TGTGCCAGCAGTTACCAACAGGGGTGGGAGACCCAGTACTTC
once 20 TRBD1 TRBJ1-2 TRBV4-1 CASSQDFSPLGTGGNYGYTF TGCGCCAGCAGCCAAGATTTCTCGCCACTTGGGACAGGGGGGAACTATGGCTACACCTTC
. 14 . TRBJ2-2 TRBV28 CASSSRSPPGELFF TGTGCCAGCAGTTCCCGGAGTCCTCCCGGGGAGCTGTTTTTT
. 13 . TRBJ1-2 TRBV7-2 CASSFEGNYGYTF TGTGCCAGCAGCTTCGAGGGTAACTATGGCTACACCTTC
. 13 . TRBJ2-7 TRBV7-2 CASSLGRLNEQYF TGTGCCAGCAGCTTAGGCCGACTTAACGAGCAGTACTTC
. 14 TRBD1 TRBJ2-5 TRBV28 CASRWDRGGQTQYF TGTGCCAGCAGGTGGGACAGGGGAGGGCAGACCCAGTACTTC
. 14 TRBD1 TRBJ2-2 TRBV2 CASRTGVNTGELFF TGTGCCAGCCGGACAGGGGTGAACACCGGGGAGCTGTTTTTT
. 12 . TRBJ2-1 TRBV19 CASSTAGSRQFF TGTGCCAGTAGTACCGCCGGGTCACGGCAGTTCTTC
. 18 TRBD1 TRBJ2-6 TRBV28 CASSWGDRDWTGANVLTF TGTGCCAGCAGTTGGGGAGACAGGGATTGGACTGGGGCCAACGTCCTGACTTTC
few 13 . TRBJ2-3 TRBV18 CASSAPSSDTQYF TGTGCCAGCTCGGCCCCTAGCTCAGATACGCAGTATTTT
. 13 . TRBJ1-3 TRBV5-1 CASSSNPGNTIYF TGCGCCAGCAGTTCTAACCCTGGAAACACCATATATTTT
. 14 . TRBJ2-7 TRBV28 CASSSGLSSYEQYF TGTGCCAGCAGTTCAGGACTGAGCTCCTACGAGCAGTACTTC
. 16 . TRBJ2-2 TRBV5-1 CASSPNTQRGTGELFF TGCGCCAGCAGCCCCAACACCCAACGGGGGACCGGGGAGCTGTTTTTT
. 15 TRBD1 TRBJ1-2 TRBV6-6 CASSYSGQGSYGYTF TGTGCCAGCAGTTACTCTGGACAGGGAAGCTATGGCTACACCTTC
. 15 TRBD2 TRBJ2-1 TRBV7-9 CASDPGLAGVAEQFF TGTGCCAGCGATCCAGGGCTAGCGGGAGTAGCTGAGCAGTTCTTC
. 13 . TRBJ2-7 TRBV9 CASSVGGIDEQYF TGTGCCAGCAGCGTAGGAGGGATCGACGAGCAGTACTTC
many 15 TRBD1 TRBJ1-5 TRBV6-1 CASSGQGYSNQPQHF TGTGCCAGTTCGGGACAGGGTTATAGCAATCAGCCCCAGCATTTT
. 15 TRBD1 TRBJ1-2 TRBV4-3 CASSDRAGGADGYTF TGCGCCAGCAGCGACCGAGCAGGGGGCGCGGATGGCTACACCTTC
. 13 . TRBJ2-7 TRBV25-1 CASSRRGRYEQYF TGTGCCAGCAGTAGGAGGGGTCGATACGAGCAGTACTTC
. 13 . TRBJ1-2 TRBV6-1 CASSVPGVYGYTF TGTGCCAGCAGTGTACCAGGGGTCTATGGCTACACCTTC